This T cell receptor beta chain stems from a study of cytomegalovirus exposure and HLA in healthy donors. Whole-study context: Under 85% of 398 genotyped donors fell in the Caucasian-associated ancestry cluster. Findings of the study overall: Only CMV serostatus was available as immune exposure information.

Vbeta (60) and Jbeta (13) primers were used in the PCR. The protocol was immunoSEQ multiplex PCR, while the TCRdb copy is restricted to in-frame clones and leaves out a portion. The sample records about 110,000 clones, around 74% being singletons. CDR1 and CDR2 from the germline V gene are LNHDA and SQIVND (reference sequence). The ends lost 5 bases at V and 11 bases at J; junction bases unmatched: 5. The CDR3 sequence is 13 residues long. Of note for this clone: Its cognate antigen is unknown.

Sequenced input: PBMCs. This rearrangement joins TRBV19 to TRBJ1-6; 8 bases are shared with TRBD1. The TCR was taken from a middle-aged woman in good health and CMV-seropositive. CDR3 DNA sequence: TGTGCCAGTAGTGCACAGGGGGATGCACCCCTCCACTTT. This codes for CASSAQGDAPLHF.